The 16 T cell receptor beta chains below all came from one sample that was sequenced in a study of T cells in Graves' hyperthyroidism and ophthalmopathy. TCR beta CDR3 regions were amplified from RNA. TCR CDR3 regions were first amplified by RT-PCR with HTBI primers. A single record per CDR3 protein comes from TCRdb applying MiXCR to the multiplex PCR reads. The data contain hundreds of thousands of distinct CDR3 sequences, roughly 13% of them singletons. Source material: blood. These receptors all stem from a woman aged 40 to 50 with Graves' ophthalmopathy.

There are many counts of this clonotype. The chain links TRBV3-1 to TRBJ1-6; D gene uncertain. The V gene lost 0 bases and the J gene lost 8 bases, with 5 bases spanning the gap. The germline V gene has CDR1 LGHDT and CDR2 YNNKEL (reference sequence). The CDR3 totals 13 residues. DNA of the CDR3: TGTGCCAGCAGCCAAGACCTGGATTCACCCCTCCACTTT. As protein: CASSQDLDSPLHF. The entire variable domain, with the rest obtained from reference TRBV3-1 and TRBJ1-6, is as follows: DTAVSQTPKYLVTQMGNDKSIKCEQNLGHDTMYWYKQDSKKFLKIMFSYNNKELIINETVPNRFSPKSPDKAHLNLHINSLELGDSAVYFCASSQDLDSPLHFGNGTRLTVT.

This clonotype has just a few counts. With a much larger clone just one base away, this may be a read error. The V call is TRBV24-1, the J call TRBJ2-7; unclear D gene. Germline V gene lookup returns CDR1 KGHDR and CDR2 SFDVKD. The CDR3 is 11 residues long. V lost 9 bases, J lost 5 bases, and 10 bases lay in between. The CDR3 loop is CATADKDEQYF. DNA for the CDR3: TGTGCCACCGCCGACAAGGACGAGCAGTACTTC.

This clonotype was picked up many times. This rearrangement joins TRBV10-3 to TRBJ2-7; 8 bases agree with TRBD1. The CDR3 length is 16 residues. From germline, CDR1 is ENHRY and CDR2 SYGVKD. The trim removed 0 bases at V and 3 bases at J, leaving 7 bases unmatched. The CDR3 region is CAISESQGQAVYEQYF. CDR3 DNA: TGTGCCATCAGTGAGTCGCAGGGACAGGCCGTCTACGAGCAGTACTTC.

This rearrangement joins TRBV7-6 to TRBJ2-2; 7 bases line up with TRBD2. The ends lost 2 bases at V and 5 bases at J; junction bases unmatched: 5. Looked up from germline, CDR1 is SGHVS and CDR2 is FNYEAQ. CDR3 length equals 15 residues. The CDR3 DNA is TGTGCCAGCAGCTTACTGGCGGGAGATACCGGGGAGCTGTTTTTT. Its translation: CASSLLAGDTGELFF.

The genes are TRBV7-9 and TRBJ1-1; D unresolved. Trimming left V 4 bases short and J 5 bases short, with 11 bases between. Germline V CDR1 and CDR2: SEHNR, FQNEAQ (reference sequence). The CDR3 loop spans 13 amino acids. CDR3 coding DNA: TGTGCCAGCAGCTACTTAGGCTGGACTGAAGCTTTCTTT. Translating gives CASSYLGWTEAFF.

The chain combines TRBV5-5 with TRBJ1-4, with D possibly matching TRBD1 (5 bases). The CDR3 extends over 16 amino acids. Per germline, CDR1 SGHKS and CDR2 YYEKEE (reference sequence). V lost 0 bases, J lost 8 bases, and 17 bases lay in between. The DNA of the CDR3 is TGTGCCAGCAGCTTGGCCCCGGGACGCCCTGAAGAAAAACTGTTTTTT. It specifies CASSLAPGRPEEKLFF.

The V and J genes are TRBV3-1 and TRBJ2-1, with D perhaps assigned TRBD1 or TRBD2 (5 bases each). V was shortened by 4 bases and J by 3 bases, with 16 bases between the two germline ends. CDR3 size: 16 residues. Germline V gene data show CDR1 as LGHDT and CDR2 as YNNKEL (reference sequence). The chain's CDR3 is CASSLRPGPDYNEQFF. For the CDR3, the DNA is TGTGCCAGCAGCCTCAGACCGGGACCGGACTACAATGAGCAGTTCTTC.

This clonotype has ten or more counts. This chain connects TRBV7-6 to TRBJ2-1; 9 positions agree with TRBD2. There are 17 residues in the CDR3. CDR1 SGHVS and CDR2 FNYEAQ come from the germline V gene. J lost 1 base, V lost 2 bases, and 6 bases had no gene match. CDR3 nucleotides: TGTGCCAGCAGCTTAACTAGCGGGTCATATTCCTACAATGAGCAGTTCTTC. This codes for CASSLTSGSYSYNEQFF.

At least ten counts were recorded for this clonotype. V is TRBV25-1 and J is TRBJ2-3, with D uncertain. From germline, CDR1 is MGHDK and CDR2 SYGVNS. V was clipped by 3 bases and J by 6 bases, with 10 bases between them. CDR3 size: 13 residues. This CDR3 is CASSDPNRDTQYF. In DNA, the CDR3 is TGTGCCAGCAGTGACCCTAACCGGGATACGCAGTATTTT.

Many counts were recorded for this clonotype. The CDR3 coding sequence is TGTGCCAGCAGCCCCAGGGACAGGCTGAACACTGAAGCTTTCTTT. Its translation is CASSPRDRLNTEAFF. V gene TRBV11-3 combines with J gene TRBJ1-1; 8 nucleotides align to TRBD1. Trimming removed 5 bases from V and 0 bases from J; junction bases left unmatched: 5. From germline, CDR1 is SGHNT and CDR2 YENEEA. This CDR3 comprises 15 residues.

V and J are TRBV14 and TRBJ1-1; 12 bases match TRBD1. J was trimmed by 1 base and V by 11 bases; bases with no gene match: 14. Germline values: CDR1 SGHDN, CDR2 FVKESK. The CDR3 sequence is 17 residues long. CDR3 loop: CALPGGDRGHWNTEAFF. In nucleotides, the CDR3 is TGTGCCCTCCCCGGGGGGGACAGGGGGCACTGGAACACTGAAGCTTTCTTT.

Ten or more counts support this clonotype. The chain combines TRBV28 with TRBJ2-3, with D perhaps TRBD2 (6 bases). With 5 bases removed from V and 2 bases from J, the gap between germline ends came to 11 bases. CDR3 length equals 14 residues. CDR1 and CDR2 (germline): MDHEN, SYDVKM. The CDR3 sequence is CASSRDSYTDTQYF. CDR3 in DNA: TGTGCCAGCAGTCGGGACTCCTACACAGATACGCAGTATTTT. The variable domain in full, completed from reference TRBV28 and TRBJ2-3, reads DVKVTQSSRYLVKRTGEKVFLECVQDMDHENMFWYRQDPGLGLRLIYFSYDVKMKEKGDIPEGYSVSREKKERFSLILESASTNQTSMYLCASSRDSYTDTQYFGPGTRLTVL.

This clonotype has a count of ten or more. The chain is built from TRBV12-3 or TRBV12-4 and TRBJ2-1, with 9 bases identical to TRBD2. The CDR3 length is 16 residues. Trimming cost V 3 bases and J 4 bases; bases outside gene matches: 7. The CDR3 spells CASSFSAGGSYNEQFF. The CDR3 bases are TGTGCCAGCAGTTTTTCGGCGGGGGGGAGTTACAATGAGCAGTTCTTC.

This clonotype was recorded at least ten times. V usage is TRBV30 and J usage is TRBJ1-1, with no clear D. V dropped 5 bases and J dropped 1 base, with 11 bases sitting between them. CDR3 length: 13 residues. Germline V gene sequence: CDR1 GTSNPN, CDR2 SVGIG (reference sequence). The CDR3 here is CAWDRGGNTEAFF. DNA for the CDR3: TGTGCCTGGGACCGTGGTGGGAACACTGAAGCTTTCTTT.

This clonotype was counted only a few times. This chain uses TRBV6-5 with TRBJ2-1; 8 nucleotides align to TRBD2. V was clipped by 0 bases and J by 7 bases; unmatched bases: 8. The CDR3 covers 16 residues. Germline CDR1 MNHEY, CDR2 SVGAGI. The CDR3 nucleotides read TGTGCCAGCAGTTACTCTGGACCGGGAGGGCCTAATGAGCAGTTCTTC. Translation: CASSYSGPGGPNEQFF.

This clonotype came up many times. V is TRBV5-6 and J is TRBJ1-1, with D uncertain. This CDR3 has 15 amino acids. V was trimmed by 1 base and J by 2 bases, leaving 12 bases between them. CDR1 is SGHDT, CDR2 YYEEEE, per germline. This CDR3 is CASSLITERNTEAFF. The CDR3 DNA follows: TGTGCCAGCAGCTTGATTACAGAGAGAAACACTGAAGCTTTCTTT.